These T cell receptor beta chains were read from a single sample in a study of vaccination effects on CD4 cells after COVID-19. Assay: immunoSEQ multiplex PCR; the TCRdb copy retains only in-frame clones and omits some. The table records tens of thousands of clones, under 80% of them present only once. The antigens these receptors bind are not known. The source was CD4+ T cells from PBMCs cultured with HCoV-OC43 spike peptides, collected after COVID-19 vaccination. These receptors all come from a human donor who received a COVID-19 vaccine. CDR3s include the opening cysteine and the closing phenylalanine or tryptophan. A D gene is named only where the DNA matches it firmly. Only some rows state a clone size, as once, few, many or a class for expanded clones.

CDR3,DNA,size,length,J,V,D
CASSQGTVNTEAFF,TGCGCCAGCAGTCAAGGGACGGTGAACACTGAAGCTTTCTTT,NA,14,TRBJ1-1,TRBV5-1,NA
CASSLDRAPSPLHF,TGCGCCAGCAGCTTAGACAGGGCCCCTTCACCCCTCCACTTT,NA,14,TRBJ1-6,TRBV5-1,TRBD1
CASDDDISYNEQFF,TGTGCTAGCGACGACGATATTTCCTACAATGAGCAGTTCTTC,NA,14,TRBJ2-1,TRBV12-5,NA
CASSTSSGGPDTGELFF,TGCGCCAGCAGCACCTCTAGCGGGGGCCCTGATACCGGGGAGCTGTTTTTT,NA,17,TRBJ2-2,TRBV5-1,TRBD2
CASSLRVQGAGTEAFF,TGCGCCAGCAGCTTGAGAGTACAGGGGGCCGGTACTGAAGCTTTCTTT,NA,16,TRBJ1-1,TRBV5-1,TRBD1
CASTPGTGGSGANVLTF,TGCGCCAGCACCCCCGGGACAGGGGGCTCTGGGGCCAACGTCCTGACTTTC,NA,17,TRBJ2-6,TRBV4-1,TRBD1
CASSPTGWEGYTF,TGTGCCAGCAGCCCGACAGGGTGGGAAGGCTACACCTTC,NA,13,TRBJ1-2,TRBV5-6,TRBD1
CASSTDGTNEKLFF,TGTGCCAGTAGTACCGACGGAACTAATGAAAAACTGTTTTTT,NA,14,TRBJ1-4,TRBV19,NA
CATTTSGSTDTQYF,TGTGCCACCACGACTAGCGGCAGCACAGATACGCAGTATTTT,NA,14,TRBJ2-3,TRBV7-2,TRBD2
CASSRGVGGSEGYTF,TGTGCCAGCAGTCGCGGGGTAGGAGGGAGTGAGGGCTACACCTTC,NA,15,TRBJ1-2,TRBV28,NA
CASSTRRGGETQYF,TGTGCCAGCAGTACCCGCCGGGGGGGCGAGACCCAGTACTTC,NA,14,TRBJ2-5,TRBV28,TRBD2
CSATGDLEAFF,TGCAGTGCTACAGGAGACCTTGAAGCTTTCTTT,NA,11,TRBJ1-1,TRBV20-1,NA
CAISEYGTYGYTF,TGTGCCATCAGTGAGTACGGTACCTATGGCTACACCTTC,NA,13,TRBJ1-2,TRBV10-3,NA
CATSRAGRVVNQPQHF,TGTGCCACCAGCAGGGCCGGACGGGTGGTAAATCAGCCCCAGCATTTT,once,16,TRBJ1-5,TRBV15,NA
CATRGGTHNEQFF,TGCGCCACCCGCGGGGGTACTCACAATGAGCAGTTCTTC,NA,13,TRBJ2-1,TRBV5-1,TRBD2
CASSLTGGETTEAFF,TGTGCCAGCAGTTTGACAGGGGGTGAGACCACTGAAGCTTTCTTT,NA,15,TRBJ1-1,TRBV27,TRBD1
CASSFGRDYGYTF,TGTGCCAGCAGTTTTGGGAGAGACTATGGCTACACCTTC,NA,13,TRBJ1-2,TRBV28,NA
CASSTGSTNSPLHF,TGTGCCAGCAGTACGGGAAGCACCAATTCACCCCTCCACTTT,NA,14,TRBJ1-6,TRBV6-4,NA
CASSSDRMPETQYF,TGCGCCAGCAGCTCGGACAGGATGCCAGAGACCCAGTACTTC,NA,14,TRBJ2-5,TRBV5-1,TRBD1
CASSPSGGRENIQYF,TGTGCCAGCAGCCCGTCGGGGGGGAGGGAAAACATTCAGTACTTC,NA,15,TRBJ2-4,TRBV6-5,TRBD2
CASRERGGSWNEQFF,TGTGCCAGCAGGGAGCGGGGGGGCTCCTGGAATGAGCAGTTCTTC,NA,15,TRBJ2-1,TRBV2,TRBD2
CASSPDPGQLGYGYTF,TGTGCCAGCAGTCCAGATCCGGGACAGTTAGGCTATGGCTACACCTTC,once,16,TRBJ1-2,TRBV5-6,TRBD1
CAISGRGGRTETQYF,TGTGCCATCTCCGGGCGGGGGGGCCGGACGGAGACCCAGTACTTC,NA,15,TRBJ2-5,TRBV28,TRBD2
CASRGGAVHGYTF,TGTGCCAGCCGAGGGGGCGCGGTGCATGGCTACACCTTC,NA,13,TRBJ1-2,TRBV25-1,TRBD1
CATSRGQGTLTDTQYF,TGTGCCACCAGCAGAGGACAGGGGACTCTCACAGATACGCAGTATTTT,NA,16,TRBJ2-3,TRBV15,TRBD1
CASSQATGLRRETQYF,TGTGCCAGCAGCCAAGCGACAGGGCTTAGAAGAGAGACCCAGTACTTC,few,16,TRBJ2-5,TRBV5-6,TRBD1
CASSLARTGGHQPQHF,TGTGCCAGCAGCTTAGCCCGTACAGGGGGGCATCAGCCCCAGCATTTT,NA,16,TRBJ1-5,TRBV7-2,TRBD1
CASRLDSLNQPQHF,TGTGCCAGCAGACTCGACAGCCTCAATCAGCCCCAGCATTTT,few,14,TRBJ1-5,TRBV2,NA
CASSEFGVTNEKLFF,TGTGCCAGCAGTGAATTCGGGGTCACTAATGAAAAACTGTTTTTT,NA,15,TRBJ1-4,TRBV2,NA
CASSLSASGDPTDTQYF,TGCGCCAGCAGCTTGTCGGCTAGCGGGGATCCCACAGATACGCAGTATTTT,NA,17,TRBJ2-3,TRBV5-1,TRBD2
CASSDGTGDYGYTF,TGTGCCAGCAGTGACGGGACAGGGGACTATGGCTACACCTTC,NA,14,TRBJ1-2,TRBV6-4,TRBD1
CASRGRAGANVLTF,TGTGCCAGTCGCGGAAGGGCTGGGGCCAACGTCCTGACTTTC,NA,14,TRBJ2-6,TRBV19,NA
CATSDQGGGETQYF,TGTGCCACCAGCGATCAGGGGGGAGGAGAGACCCAGTACTTC,NA,14,TRBJ2-5,TRBV15,NA